The clone carrying this TCR beta chain was detected ten times or more. Its antigen is not identified. These data originate in a study of CD8 T cells in ankylosing spondylitis. General study findings and limits: A TCR beta motif of several highly homologous variants appeared characteristic of ankylosing spondylitis blood. Enrichment of disease-linked clones was reportedly significant in matched ankylosing spondylitis synovial fluid. Past studies reported some motif variants in reactive arthritis synovial fluid and blood.

This CDR3 comprises 16 residues. V lost 2 bases to trimming and J lost 5 bases; unmatched junction nucleotides: 5. Germline V lookup: CDR1 MNHEY, CDR2 SMNVEV (reference sequence). Researchers built TCR beta libraries using quantitative 5'-RACE with molecular barcodes. TCRdb re-derived calls from the 5' RACE reads in MiXCR, one entry per CDR3 protein. The sample contains 500,000 or so distinct CDR3 sequences, less than 6% of which appear only once. The sequenced material came from blood, either unsorted or a sorted T cell fraction (not recorded which). The chain has TRBV27 and TRBJ2-1, with TRBD2 identical over 11 bases. The sequence came from a male donor with ankylosing spondylitis. The CDR3 sequence is CASSLRGLAGDNEQFF. CDR3 nucleotide sequence: TGTGCCAGCAGTTTACGAGGACTAGCGGGCGACAATGAGCAGTTCTTC.